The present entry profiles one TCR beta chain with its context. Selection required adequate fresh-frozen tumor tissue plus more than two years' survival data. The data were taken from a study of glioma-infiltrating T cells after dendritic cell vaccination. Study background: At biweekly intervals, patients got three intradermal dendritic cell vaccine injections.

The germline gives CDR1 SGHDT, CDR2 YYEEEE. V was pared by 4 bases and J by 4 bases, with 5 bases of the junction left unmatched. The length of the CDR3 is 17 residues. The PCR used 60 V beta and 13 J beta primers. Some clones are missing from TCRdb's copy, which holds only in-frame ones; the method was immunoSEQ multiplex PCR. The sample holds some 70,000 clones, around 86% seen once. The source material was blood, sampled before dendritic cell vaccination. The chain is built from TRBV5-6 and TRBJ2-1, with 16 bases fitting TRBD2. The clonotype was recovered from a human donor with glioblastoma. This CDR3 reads CASSPGLAGGQYNEQFF. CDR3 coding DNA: TGTGCCAGCAGCCCGGGACTAGCGGGGGGGCAGTACAATGAGCAGTTCTTC.